This T cell receptor (beta chain) was recorded in a study of blood T cell repertoires in COVID-19. Overall study context: Samples of COVID-19 (acute and convalescent) were obtained from the United States, Italy and Spain.

Measured with immunoSEQ multiplex PCR; TCRdb has only the in-frame clones, and not every one. The sample carries 260,000 or so clones, under 90% recorded once. V was trimmed by 7 bases and J by 0 bases, leaving 9 bases between them. The CDR3 has 13 amino acids. Germline-derived CDR1 and CDR2 are MNHEY and SVGAGI. The material sequenced was PBMCs or T cells enriched from blood (not recorded which). The V call is TRBV6-5, the J call TRBJ1-1, with unresolved D. The sequence derives from a young man who had recovered from COVID-19. CDR3 loop: CASTHSMNTEAFF. DNA of the CDR3: TGTGCCAGCACGCACAGCATGAACACTGAAGCTTTCTTT.